This T cell receptor beta chain appears in the sequencing data of a study of cytotoxic CD8 clonotypes in ibrutinib-treated CLL. Method: immunoSEQ multiplex PCR; TCRdb's copy keeps in-frame clones and lacks some. The data show about 17,000 clones, with over 70% seen just once and approximately 15% held by the top ten. The specimen comprised PBMCs, sampled before ibrutinib treatment. This clonotype was obtained from a human donor with chronic lymphocytic leukemia.

The chain's CDR3 is CASSFGRVNTEAFF. The CDR3 DNA reads as TGTGCCAGCAGCTTCGGACGGGTGAACACTGAAGCTTTCTTT. The V and J genes are TRBV7-2 and TRBJ1-1; D unclear. V lost 3 bases and J lost 0, with 8 bases in between. CDR3 length: 14 amino acids. Per germline, CDR1 SGHTA and CDR2 FQGNSA. Complete variable domain (other parts from reference TRBV7-2 and TRBJ1-1): GAGVSQSPSNKVTEKGKDVELRCDPISGHTALYWYRQSLGQGLEFLIYFQGNSAPDKSGLPSDRFSAERTGGSVSTLTIQRTQQEDSAVYLCASSFGRVNTEAFFGQGTRLTVV.